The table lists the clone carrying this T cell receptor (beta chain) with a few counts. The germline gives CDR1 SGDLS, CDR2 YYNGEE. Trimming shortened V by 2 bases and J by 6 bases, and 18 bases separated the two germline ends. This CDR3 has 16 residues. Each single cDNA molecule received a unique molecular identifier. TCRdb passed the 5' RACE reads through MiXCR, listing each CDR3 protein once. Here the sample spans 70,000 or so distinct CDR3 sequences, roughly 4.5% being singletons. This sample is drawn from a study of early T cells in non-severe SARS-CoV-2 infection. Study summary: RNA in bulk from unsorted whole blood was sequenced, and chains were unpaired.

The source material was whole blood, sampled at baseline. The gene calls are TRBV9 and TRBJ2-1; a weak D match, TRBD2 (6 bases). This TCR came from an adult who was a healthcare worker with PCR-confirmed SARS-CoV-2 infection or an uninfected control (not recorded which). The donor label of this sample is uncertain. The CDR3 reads CASSVAGTPPGNEQFF. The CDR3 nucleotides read TGTGCCAGCAGCGTCGCGGGGACCCCGCCGGGCAATGAGCAGTTCTTC.